What follows are 20 T cell receptor beta chains derived from one specimen sequenced in a study of T cell repertoires in cytomegalovirus infection. TCRdb used MiXCR to reprocess the reads, holding one entry per CDR3 protein. The repertoire holds around 530,000 distinct CDR3 sequences, with 26% as singletons. The sample consisted of PBMCs. The origin of the receptors is a human donor in good health (CMV status not recorded). Some clones in this sample may be carry-over from other donors' samples.

This clonotype was picked up many times. J is TRBJ2-7 and V is TRBV7-8; TRBD2 matches 7 bases. V shed 5 bases and J 4 bases; nucleotides not matched to a gene: 11. Looked up from germline, CDR1 is SGHVS and CDR2 is FQNEAQ. The CDR3 is 15 residues long. CDR3 sequence reads: CASSPRQGAGYEQYF. The CDR3 DNA sequence: TGTGCCAGCAGCCCCCGACAAGGAGCGGGGTACGAGCAGTACTTC.

The chain combines TRBV19 with TRBJ2-2; D is unresolved. The CDR3 covers 14 residues. Germline lookup yields CDR1 LNHDA and CDR2 SQIVND (reference sequence). The germline V and J ends were trimmed by 7 bases and 0 bases, with 9 bases remaining between them. CDR3: CASKGSANTGELFF. The DNA for the CDR3 is TGTGCCAGTAAGGGCAGCGCGAACACCGGGGAGCTGTTTTTT.

The table lists this clonotype with a few counts. The genes are TRBV24-1 and TRBJ1-1; a possible D gene is TRBD1 (6 bases). V was pared by 4 bases and J by 8 bases, with 10 bases between. The CDR3 totals 12 residues. Per the germline V gene, CDR1 is KGHDR and CDR2 is SFDVKD. The CDR3 coding sequence is TGTGCCACCAGTGACCCAGGGGACGAAGCTTTCTTT. It codes for CATSDPGDEAFF.

This chain connects TRBV5-4 to TRBJ2-2, with D uncertain. CDR3 size: 13 residues. V lost 5 bases and J 1 base, leaving 6 bases between the germline ends. The germline CDR1 and CDR2 sequences are SGHNT and YYREEE (reference sequence). CDR3: CASREGNTGELFF. The CDR3 DNA is TGTGCCAGCAGAGAAGGGAACACCGGGGAGCTGTTTTTT.

The V gene is TRBV15, the J gene TRBJ1-4; possible D gene TRBD1, 5 bases. Germline CDR1 and CDR2: LNHNV and YYDKDF (reference sequence). Trimming shortened V by 1 base and J by 5 bases, and 14 bases separated the two germline ends. This CDR3 spans 16 amino acids. The DNA for the CDR3 is TGTGCCACCAGCAGAGCGGGGACCGCGAGGAATGAAAAACTGTTTTTT. Its protein product is CATSRAGTARNEKLFF.

This clonotype was counted a few times. V is TRBV28 and J is TRBJ1-5; D unclear. Trimming cost V 6 bases and J 2 bases, with 11 bases left between them. Germline V lookup: CDR1 MDHEN, CDR2 SYDVKM. The CDR3 spans 14 residues. The CDR3 DNA reads as TGTGCCAGCAGGTTGGTGGGAGGCAATCAGCCCCAGCATTTT. Protein product: CASRLVGGNQPQHF. Looking up the rest from reference TRBV28 and TRBJ1-5 gives the full variable domain: DVKVTQSSRYLVKRTGEKVFLECVQDMDHENMFWYRQDPGLGLRLIYFSYDVKMKEKGDIPEGYSVSREKKERFSLILESASTNQTSMYLCASRLVGGNQPQHFGDGTRLSIL.

The rearrangement joins TRBV19 to TRBJ1-1, with TRBD1 identical over 7 bases. V lost 9 bases, J lost 1 base, and 14 bases stayed unmatched. CDR3 length: 16 residues. Per the germline V gene, CDR1 is LNHDA and CDR2 is SQIVND (reference sequence). The CDR3 coding sequence is TGTGCCAGAAGTGACAGGGTCGGGATATCGAACACTGAAGCTTTCTTT. Translation: CARSDRVGISNTEAFF. The variable domain in full, completed from reference TRBV19 and TRBJ1-1, reads DGGITQSPKYLFRKEGQNVTLSCEQNLNHDAMYWYRQDPGQGLRLIYYSQIVNDFQKGDIAEGYSVSREKKESFPLTVTSAQKNPTAFYLCARSDRVGISNTEAFFGQGTRLTVV.

This clonotype was seen a few times. The chain couples TRBV7-9 to TRBJ2-7; 10 bases are shared with TRBD1. The germline V gene has CDR1 SEHNR and CDR2 FQNEAQ (reference sequence). The CDR3 has 16 amino acids. V lost 5 bases and J lost 9; bases outside the gene matches: 16. The CDR3 sequence is CASSPDLFGTGERQYF. CDR3 bases: TGTGCCAGCAGCCCCGATCTCTTTGGGACAGGGGAGAGGCAGTACTTC.

The chain uses TRBV7-4 and TRBJ2-1, with 11 bases matching TRBD2. The CDR3 is 16 amino acids. Germline assignment: CDR1 SGHVT and CDR2 SQSDAQ. J gave up 4 bases and V 5 bases, and 7 bases lay outside the gene matches. The CDR3 coding sequence is TGTGCCAGCAGCCCCAGACTAGCGGGGCGATACAATGAGCAGTTCTTC. It translates to CASSPRLAGRYNEQFF.

The J gene is TRBJ1-1, the V gene TRBV11-2; TRBD1 is a possible D gene (5 bases). Germline V gene sequence: CDR1 SGHAT, CDR2 FQNNGV. Trimming cost V 6 bases and J 7 bases, with 18 bases left between them. The CDR3 is 14 amino acids. The CDR3: CASSSIGTINEAFF. As DNA, the CDR3 is TGTGCCAGCAGTTCCATAGGGACCATTAATGAAGCTTTCTTT.

Only a few counts were recorded for this clonotype. The CDR3, as DNA: TGTGCCAGCAGCAAGGTCGGAAGGGATCAGCCCCAGCATTTT. As protein: CASSKVGRDQPQHF. This chain connects TRBV6-5 to TRBJ1-5; D is undetermined. This CDR3 has 14 amino acids. Germline CDR1 MNHEY, CDR2 SVGAGI. V was clipped by 6 bases and J by 5 bases, with 14 bases between them.

The table lists this clonotype with a few counts. The genes are TRBV7-9 and TRBJ2-3; 11 bases are shared with TRBD2. This CDR3 region has 18 residues. Germline V gene lookup returns CDR1 SEHNR and CDR2 FQNEAQ (reference sequence). Trimming took 6 bases from V and 6 from J; bases not matched to a gene: 17. CDR3 nucleotide sequence: TGTGCCAGCAGGACGACTAGCGGGACCCGATACGAGGAGGATACGCAGTATTTT. This encodes CASRTTSGTRYEEDTQYF.

This clonotype appeared a few times. The chain couples TRBV12-3 or TRBV12-4 to TRBJ1-3, with D possibly being TRBD1 (5 bases). The CDR3 consists of 14 residues. V lost 2 bases and J lost 5, with 10 bases in between. The CDR3 DNA reads TGTGCCAGCAGTTTAACTGGACACCGAAACACCATATATTTT. This sequence encodes CASSLTGHRNTIYF.

This clonotype was counted ten times or more. The V call is TRBV7-2, the J call TRBJ1-5; D not resolved. V gave up 1 base and J gave up 2 bases, with 9 bases separating them. CDR1 is SGHTA and CDR2 is FQGNSA in the germline V gene. The length of the CDR3 is 15 residues. CDR3 DNA: TGTGCCAGCAGCTTAGAGCCATCAGGCAATCAGCCCCAGCATTTT. It translates to CASSLEPSGNQPQHF.

This rearrangement joins TRBV11-2 to TRBJ2-5; tentatively, D is TRBD2 (6 bases). V shed 1 base and J shed 3 bases, with 15 bases lying between them. The CDR3 has 16 amino acids. Germline CDR1 is SGHAT and CDR2 is FQNNGV. For the CDR3, the DNA is TGTGCCAGCAGCTTAGGATTACTGACTAGTGAAGAGACCCAGTACTTC. Its protein product is CASSLGLLTSEETQYF.

V is TRBV30 and J is TRBJ2-5; D could derive from TRBD1 or TRBD2 (5 bases each). Germline V gene sequence: CDR1 GTSNPN, CDR2 SVGIG (reference sequence). V was shortened by 0 bases and J by 5 bases, with 10 bases between the two germline ends. This CDR3 has 13 residues. The CDR3 DNA is TGTGCCTGGAGTGTGGGTTGGGGGGAGACCCAGTACTTC. Translating it yields CAWSVGWGETQYF.

This clonotype was seen more than once but under ten times. The chain has TRBV7-2 and TRBJ2-1; D is unresolved. Trimming removed 5 bases from V and 5 bases from J, with 10 bases in between. The CDR3 spans 13 residues. CDR1 and CDR2 (germline): SGHTA, FQGNSA. Here the CDR3 reads CASSAEYDNEQFF. CDR3 coding DNA: TGTGCCAGCAGCGCGGAATATGACAATGAGCAGTTCTTC. The variable domain in full, with the rest retrieved from reference TRBV7-2 and TRBJ2-1, is GAGVSQSPSNKVTEKGKDVELRCDPISGHTALYWYRQSLGQGLEFLIYFQGNSAPDKSGLPSDRFSAERTGGSVSTLTIQRTQQEDSAVYLCASSAEYDNEQFFGPGTRLTVL.

This clonotype showed up just a few times. This chain links TRBV7-9 with TRBJ1-2, with 10 bases matching TRBD1. Per the germline V gene, CDR1 is SEHNR and CDR2 is FQNEAQ (reference sequence). The J segment lost 3 bases and the V segment lost 5 bases, leaving 9 bases of the junction unmatched. The CDR3 has 16 amino acids. CDR3 residues: CASSPLSGQGHYGYTF. CDR3 in DNA: TGTGCCAGCAGCCCACTCTCGGGACAGGGGCACTATGGCTACACCTTC.

This clonotype was counted a few times. The V gene is TRBV29-1, the J gene TRBJ1-1; D call uncertain. V was shortened by 6 bases and J by 0 bases, with 11 bases between the two germline ends. This CDR3 spans 13 amino acids. Germline V gene data show CDR1 as SQVTM and CDR2 as ANQGSEA. CDR3 protein: CSVGVDVNTEAFF. DNA of the CDR3: TGCAGCGTCGGGGTTGACGTGAACACTGAAGCTTTCTTT.

V is TRBV7-9 and J is TRBJ1-3; D unclear. CDR3 size: 14 residues. Germline CDR1 SEHNR, CDR2 FQNEAQ (reference sequence). V shed 2 bases and J shed 0 bases, with 5 bases lying between them. CDR3 in amino acids: CASSLLVSGNTIYF. The CDR3 nucleotides read TGTGCCAGCAGCTTACTAGTCTCTGGAAACACCATATATTTT.